Following are 3 T cell receptor beta chains from one sample sequenced in a study of identical twins. TCRdb re-called the 5' RACE reads through MiXCR, storing one row per CDR3 protein. This sample has 400,000 to 600,000 distinct CDR3 sequences, with approximately 20% found just once. These data also featured in a second study, about yellow fever vaccine responses in identical twins.

The sequenced sample consisted of CD4+ T cells sorted from blood. These TCRs come from a woman between 18 and 30 years old in good health.

This clonotype was counted between two and nine times. This chain connects TRBV7-2 to TRBJ2-5; D is perhaps TRBD2 (8 bases). Germline V CDR1 and CDR2: SGHTA, FQGNSA. V lost 4 bases, J lost 1 base, and 16 bases lay in between. The CDR3 loop spans 16 amino acids. CDR3 protein: CASSYHRGLVQETQYF. The CDR3 DNA follows: TGTGCCAGCAGCTACCACAGGGGACTAGTCCAAGAGACCCAGTACTTC.

This clonotype was observed a handful of times. CDR3 coding DNA: TGTGCCAGCAGCGTAGCTGGACTAGCGGTGAGCACAGATACGCAGTATTTT. Amino acid sequence: CASSVAGLAVSTDTQYF. J is TRBJ2-3 and V is TRBV9; TRBD2 agrees at 10 bases. Germline CDR1 is SGDLS and CDR2 is YYNGEE. CDR3 length equals 17 residues. Unmatched junction bases numbered 4, after V lost 0 bases and J lost 0 bases.

In DNA form, the CDR3 reads TGCAGTGCTAGAGCAAAACTAGTGGAGACCTACAATGAGCAGTTCTTC. This gives the protein CSARAKLVETYNEQFF. The gene calls are TRBV20-1 and TRBJ2-1; weak D call: TRBD2 (5 bases). CDR1 is DFQATT and CDR2 is SNEGSKA in the germline V gene (reference sequence). This CDR3 is built from 16 residues. The V gene lost 1 base and the J gene lost 2 bases, with 15 bases spanning the gap.